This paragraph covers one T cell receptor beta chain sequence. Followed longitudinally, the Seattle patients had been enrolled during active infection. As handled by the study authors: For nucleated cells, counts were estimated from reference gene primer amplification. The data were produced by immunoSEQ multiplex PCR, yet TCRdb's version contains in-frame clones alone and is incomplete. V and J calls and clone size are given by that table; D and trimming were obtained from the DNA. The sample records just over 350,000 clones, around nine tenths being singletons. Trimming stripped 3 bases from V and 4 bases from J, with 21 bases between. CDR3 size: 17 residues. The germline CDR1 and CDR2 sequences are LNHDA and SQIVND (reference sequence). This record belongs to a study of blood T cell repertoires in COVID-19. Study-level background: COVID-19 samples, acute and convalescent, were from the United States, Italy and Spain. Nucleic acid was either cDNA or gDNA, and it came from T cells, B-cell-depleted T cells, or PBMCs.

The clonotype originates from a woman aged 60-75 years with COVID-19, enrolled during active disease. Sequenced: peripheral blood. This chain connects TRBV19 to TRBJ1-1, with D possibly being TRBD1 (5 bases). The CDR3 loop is CASSIGYGGAFFTEAFF. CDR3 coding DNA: TGTGCCAGTAGTATTGGATACGGAGGGGCCTTTTTCACTGAAGCTTTCTTT. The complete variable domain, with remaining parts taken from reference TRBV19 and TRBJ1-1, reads DGGITQSPKYLFRKEGQNVTLSCEQNLNHDAMYWYRQDPGQGLRLIYYSQIVNDFQKGDIAEGYSVSREKKESFPLTVTSAQKNPTAFYLCASSIGYGGAFFTEAFFGQGTRLTVV.